The T cell receptor (beta chain) under discussion was sequenced for a study of blood T cell repertoires in COVID-19 (dated by TCRdb to about 2020). In the study overall: Collaborator samples came from the United States, Italy and Spain and covered acute and convalescent phases of COVID-19. The material from the prospective study consisted of cDNA or gDNA derived from T cells, B-cell-depleted T cells, or PBMCs. Subjects who had been exposed to COVID-19, were actively infected with it, or had recovered from it provided the deeply sampled blood TCRbeta repertoires that made up the dataset. The repertoires were released in a freely available public database meant as a resource for research on the immune response to SARS-CoV-2. The samples were drawn from the first 160 participants of the ongoing ImmuneRACE study and from 1,254 subjects provided by 6 global collaborators. Nearly every sample came with metadata listing a de-identified subject ID, COVID-19 status, age in years and sex. Where available, HLA class I and class II types were obtained from metadata supplied by the sample provider rather than from assay-based typing.

One collaborating source in Seattle enrolled patients during active infection and followed them longitudinally through the course of disease. The collaborating institutions used their own protocols to collect whole blood in K2EDTA tubes. For TCRbeta analysis, collaborators shipped samples in one of three forms: frozen whole blood, isolated PBMCs, or DNA extracted from either of those sample types. TCRbeta CDR3 regions were amplified from genomic DNA by means of the immunoSEQ Assay, a bias-controlled multiplex PCR. The paper's data handling went like this. The number of nucleated cells in each sample was estimated by amplification of reference gene primers within the assay. Sequence reads were collapsed and filtered to measure the absolute abundance of every unique TCRbeta CDR3 rearrangement. For each sample, productive Simpson clonality was calculated as the square root of Simpson's diversity index across productive rearrangements. TCRdb took this table from immuneACCESS and kept in-frame rearrangements with V and J called. Such tables lack part of the clones; where checked against another copy, unresolved V genes explain under half of the gap, and the rest is unexplained. V, J and clone size derive from that table, while D and trimming were established from the DNA sequence. Counted in this sample were 220,000 or so clones; approximately 78% of them appeared once. The top ten hold over 7% of the sample.

Note on this clone: There is no known antigen for this receptor. It has no much larger one-base neighbor in the sample; base qualities were not kept.

The paper's findings and limits, for the study overall: Clinical and demographic metadata were provided uncurated, with the amount varying by source and participant.

The source of this sequence is a woman aged 80 or older with COVID-19, enrolled during active disease. The sequencing sample was made of peripheral blood.

The DNA is as follows: TGTGCCAGCAGTGAAAAAGGGACAGGGTTATCACCCCTCCACTTT. Its protein product is CASSEKGTGLSPLHF. The rearrangement combines TRBV2 with TRBJ1-6; 9 nucleotides in the junction match TRBD1. Taken from the germline V gene, the CDR1 and CDR2 loops are SNHLY and FYNNEI. Measured from the cysteine to the phenylalanine, the CDR3 is 15 residues long. The DNA shown is the 45-base CDR3, in frame from base 1. V lost 2 bases and J lost 10 bases, and the count of bases not matched to a germline gene is 6.